This T cell receptor beta chain was retrieved from a study of cytomegalovirus exposure and HLA in healthy donors. The germline V and J ends were trimmed by 4 bases and 1 base, with 11 bases remaining between them. CDR1 is SGHVS and CDR2 is FNYEAQ in the germline V gene. The CDR3 covers 16 residues. Of note for this clone: What it recognizes is unknown.

The PCR contained 60 Vbeta and 13 Jbeta primers. Measured with immunoSEQ multiplex PCR; TCRdb has only the in-frame clones, and not every one. The sample includes roughly 120,000 clones, approximately 73% seen only once; the top ten take approximately 4.8%. Study-wide points: Reportedly, a later analysis found an Asian-associated ancestry cluster had fewer N-insertions than the roughly 700-donor mean.

Source material: PBMCs. The TCR was taken from a man aged 55 to 69 in good health and CMV-seropositive. This chain joins TRBV7-6 and TRBJ2-6; no firm D call. CDR3 sequence reads: CASSSPRGSGANVLTF. The DNA of the CDR3 is TGTGCCAGCAGCTCGCCCCGAGGATCTGGGGCCAACGTCCTGACTTTC.